Shown below are 8 T cell receptor beta chains from a single sample sequenced in a study of blood T cell repertoires in COVID-19 (dated by TCRdb to the early 2020s). Library preparation used the immunoSEQ multiplex PCR assay. Held by TCRdb, this immuneACCESS table contains in-frame sequences only and omits some clones. Under half of the omission traces to an unresolved V gene where checked; the cause of the rest is unknown. The table for this sample lists 410,000 or so clones; roughly 90% of them were counted only once. The ten biggest clones cover less than 2% of the sample. Sequenced: peripheral blood. These receptors came from a woman between 35 and 50 years old with COVID-19, enrolled during active disease.

This clone has only one observation. The gene calls are TRBV7-2 and TRBJ1-1, with TRBD1 matching over 7 bases. V lost 2 bases to trimming and J lost 1 base; unmatched junction nucleotides: 7. The CDR3 consists of 16 residues. The germline V gene has CDR1 SGHTA and CDR2 FQGNSA. Here the CDR3 DNA reads TGTGCCAGCAGCTTACAAGGGGGCCTTAGGAACACTGAAGCTTTCTTT. Its protein is CASSLQGGLRNTEAFF.

The chain has TRBV15 and TRBJ2-7; TRBD1 matches at 10 bases. The CDR3 is 15 residues long. V dropped 1 base and J dropped 3; count of bases not matched to a gene: 3. Germline loops: CDR1 LNHNV, CDR2 YYDKDF (reference sequence). The CDR3 protein is CATSRAGQGFYEQYF. In DNA form, the CDR3 reads TGTGCCACCAGCAGAGCGGGACAGGGGTTCTACGAGCAGTACTTC.

The chain couples TRBV5-6 to TRBJ1-3; 7 nucleotides line up with TRBD1. CDR1 is SGHDT and CDR2 is YYEEEE in the germline V gene. The CDR3 sequence is 17 residues long. V dropped 3 bases and J dropped 0; count of bases not matched to a gene: 9. CDR3 in amino acids: CASSSGDRLSSGNTIYF. CDR3 sequence (DNA): TGTGCCAGCAGCTCGGGGGACAGACTATCCTCTGGAAACACCATATATTTT.

The chain combines TRBV7-9 with TRBJ1-6; tentatively, D is TRBD1 (6 bases). Trimming shortened V by 5 bases and J by 6 bases, and 14 bases separated the two germline ends. The CDR3 has 15 residues. Germline loops: CDR1 SEHNR, CDR2 FQNEAQ (reference sequence). CDR3 loop: CASSLLTGPNSPLHF. In nucleotides, the CDR3 is TGTGCCAGCAGCCTACTGACAGGCCCTAATTCACCCCTCCACTTT.

The chain is built from TRBV19 and TRBJ1-3; D ambiguous. V lost 4 bases, J lost 4 bases, and 11 bases lay in between. CDR1 and CDR2 (germline): LNHDA, SQIVND (reference sequence). The CDR3 spans 14 residues. The CDR3 sequence is CASSTTKRGNTIYF. The CDR3 nucleotides read TGTGCCAGTAGTACGACGAAGAGGGGAAACACCATATATTTT.

This clone was seen a few times. This chain uses TRBV19 with TRBJ1-2, with 9 bases fitting TRBD1. V dropped 6 bases and J dropped 7; count of bases not matched to a gene: 0. This CDR3 has 11 amino acids. Germline loops: CDR1 LNHDA, CDR2 SQIVND (reference sequence). The DNA for the CDR3 is TGTGCCAGTAGGACAGGGGGTGGCTACACCTTC. It encodes CASRTGGGYTF.

The chain combines TRBV10-1 with TRBJ1-1; D not certain. Germline V lookup: CDR1 WNHNN, CDR2 SYGVQD (reference sequence). The CDR3 is 15 residues long. Trimming cost V 5 bases and J 0 bases, with 13 bases left between them. The CDR3 nucleotides are TGCGCCAGCAGTTGCCGTCGGGTGATGAACACTGAAGCTTTCTTT. This codes for CASSCRRVMNTEAFF.

The chain has TRBV30 and TRBJ1-6; D remains ambiguous. V was shortened by 0 bases and J by 11 bases, with 8 bases between the two germline ends. Germline values: CDR1 GTSNPN, CDR2 SVGIG (reference sequence). This CDR3 has 12 amino acids. DNA of the CDR3: TGTGCCTGGAGTGTAGCTCCGCCACCCCTCCACTTT. Its protein is CAWSVAPPPLHF. Filled out from reference TRBV30 and TRBJ1-6, the complete variable domain reads SQTIHQWPATLVQPVGSPLSLECTVEGTSNPNLYWYRQAAGRGLQLLFYSVGIGQISSEVPQNLSASRPQDRQFILSSKKLLLSDSGFYLCAWSVAPPPLHFGNGTRLTVT.